Shown below are 29 T cell receptor beta chains from a single sample sequenced in a study of blood T cell repertoires in COVID-19. Using immunoSEQ multiplex PCR, the repertoire was profiled, and TCRdb retains in-frame clones only, with some absent. The sample includes under 300,000 clones, about 86% of them seen just once. Sequencing used peripheral blood. The receptors originated from a woman aged 60-70 years with active or convalescent COVID-19.

This rearrangement joins TRBV27 to TRBJ1-1; no clear D gene. V lost 5 bases, J lost 0 bases, and 25 bases lay in between. This CDR3 has 19 residues. Germline V gene lookup returns CDR1 MNHEY and CDR2 SMNVEV (reference sequence). The CDR3 sequence is CASSPYMSGVRFMNTEAFF. The CDR3 DNA reads as TGTGCCAGCAGTCCCTACATGTCCGGGGTACGCTTTATGAACACTGAAGCTTTCTTT.

This clone came up a few times. Different DNA sequences within this sample yield the same CDR3. The chain carries TRBV9 and TRBJ1-1; 8 bases line up with TRBD1. CDR3 size: 15 residues. Per the germline V gene, CDR1 is SGDLS and CDR2 is YYNGEE. With V trimmed by 4 bases and J by 0 bases, 5 bases remained unmatched. CDR3 sequence reads: CASSPRQGMNTEAFF. CDR3 in DNA: TGTGCCAGCAGCCCCCGACAGGGGATGAACACTGAAGCTTTCTTT.

V is TRBV7-9 and J is TRBJ2-1; D is uncertain. The CDR3 runs 15 residues. V lost 1 base to trimming and J lost 5 bases, with 12 bases between them. Germline CDR1 and CDR2: SEHNR and FQNEAQ (reference sequence). The CDR3 region is CASSLEQRWDNEQFF. The DNA for the CDR3 is TGTGCCAGCAGCTTAGAACAGAGATGGGACAATGAGCAGTTCTTC. Looking up the rest from reference TRBV7-9 and TRBJ2-1 gives the full variable domain: DTGVSQNPRHKITKRGQNVTFRCDPISEHNRLYWYRQTLGQGPEFLTYFQNEAQLEKSRLLSDRFSAERPKGSFSTLEIQRTEQGDSAMYLCASSLEQRWDNEQFFGPGTRLTVL.

The chain is built from TRBV10-3 and TRBJ2-3; 8 bases match TRBD1. After removal of 8 bases from V and 3 bases from J, the junction contained 4 bases not matched to a gene. CDR3 length: 13 amino acids. Germline CDR1 ENHRY, CDR2 SYGVKD. This chain's CDR3 is CAIQGAPTDTQYF. The CDR3 coding sequence is TGTGCCATCCAGGGGGCGCCGACAGATACGCAGTATTTT.

CDR3 region: CASSVPGQQETQYF. The CDR3 DNA sequence: TGTGCCAGCAGCGTCCCGGGACAGCAAGAGACCCAGTACTTC. This chain uses TRBV11-3 with TRBJ2-5; 7 bases fit TRBD1. This CDR3 has 14 amino acids. J lost 2 bases, V lost 5 bases, and 5 bases had no gene match. Germline CDR1 SGHNT, CDR2 YENEEA.

This clone has more than one count but fewer than ten. This chain links TRBV5-1 with TRBJ2-1; 12 bases agree with TRBD2. This CDR3 spans 17 amino acids. Germline lookup yields CDR1 SGHRS and CDR2 YFSETQ. V lost 6 bases and J lost 5; bases outside the gene matches: 12. The CDR3 nucleotides read TGCGCCAGCAATCCGACGACTAGCGGGGGCTTAAACAATGAGCAGTTCTTC. This sequence encodes CASNPTTSGGLNNEQFF.

This clone was counted once. The genes are TRBV4-3 and TRBJ1-1, with a tentative D call TRBD1 (6 bases). CDR3 length: 16 amino acids. Germline V gene lookup returns CDR1 LGHNA and CDR2 YSLEER. V was clipped by 2 bases and J by 6 bases, with 19 bases between them. The CDR3 nucleotides read TGCGCCAGCAGCCAACGATACACAGGGACCCACTCTGAAGCTTTCTTT. This translates into CASSQRYTGTHSEAFF.

The chain has TRBV5-6 and TRBJ1-1; no definite D call. The germline V gene has CDR1 SGHDT and CDR2 YYEEEE. The CDR3 has 11 amino acids. V was pared by 6 bases and J by 8 bases, with 11 bases between. CDR3 protein: CASNVGGEAFF. DNA of the CDR3: TGTGCCAGCAATGTGGGCGGGGAAGCTTTCTTT.

The V and J genes are TRBV19 and TRBJ2-1; maybe TRBD2 (5 bases). The CDR3 covers 16 residues. Per germline, CDR1 LNHDA and CDR2 SQIVND (reference sequence). The V end lost 3 bases, the J end lost 2 bases, and 14 bases lay between the germline ends. Written as DNA, the CDR3 is TGTGCCAGTAGTATTCAAGGCCTGACTACCTACAATGAGCAGTTCTTC. Translating it yields CASSIQGLTTYNEQFF.

This clone was picked up one time. The V gene is TRBV6-2 or TRBV6-3, the J gene TRBJ2-7; 13 bases align to TRBD2. CDR1 is MNHEY and CDR2 is SVGEGT in the germline V gene. The length of the CDR3 is 17 residues. Unmatched junction bases numbered 7, after V lost 2 bases and J lost 3 bases. The CDR3 DNA is TGTGCCAGCAGTTACCGAACTAGCGGGGGGGCCCGCTACGAGCAGTACTTC. Translation: CASSYRTSGGARYEQYF.

The gene calls are TRBV5-8 and TRBJ2-3, with D maybe TRBD2 (6 bases). Looked up from germline, CDR1 is SGHTS and CDR2 is YDEGEE. The CDR3 loop spans 15 amino acids. V was trimmed by 3 bases and J by 0 bases, leaving 11 bases between them. The CDR3 reads CASSSQLASTDTQYF. The CDR3 coding sequence is TGTGCCAGCAGCTCCCAGCTAGCGAGCACAGATACGCAGTATTTT. Combining the CDR3 with reference TRBV5-8 and TRBJ2-3 gives the whole variable domain EAGVTQSPTHLIKTRGQQATLRCSPISGHTSVYWYQQALGLGLQFLLWYDEGEERNRGNFPPRFSGRQFPNYSSELNVNALELEDSALYLCASSSQLASTDTQYFGPGTRLTVL.

This chain joins TRBV27 and TRBJ2-7; 8 nucleotides match TRBD2. CDR1 is MNHEY and CDR2 is SMNVEV in the germline V gene (reference sequence). Germline trimming cut 4 bases from V and 5 bases from J; bases unmatched to any gene: 10. This CDR3 comprises 15 residues. The DNA of the CDR3 is TGTGCCAGCAGTTACAGCGGGGGACCCCTGGACGAGCAGTACTTC. It translates to CASSYSGGPLDEQYF.

The chain carries TRBV1 and TRBJ2-7; the table's TRBD1 call for D was not verified on the DNA. TRBV1 is tagged as a pseudogene. This CDR3 is 16 amino acids long. As DNA, the CDR3 is TGCACCAGCAGCCAAAGAGAGGGGGCACAGTCCTACGAGCAGTACTTC. It codes for CTSSQREGAQSYEQYF.

The rearrangement uses TRBV5-4 and TRBJ1-2; 7 bases agree with TRBD1. CDR1 is SGHNT and CDR2 is YYREEE in the germline V gene (reference sequence). J was trimmed by 8 bases and V by 3 bases; bases with no gene match: 1. This CDR3 is built from 11 residues. CDR3 sequence: CASSSGGGYTF. CDR3 nucleotides: TGTGCCAGCAGCTCAGGGGGAGGCTACACCTTC.

This clone was counted once. V and J are TRBV12-3 or TRBV12-4 and TRBJ2-3; D uncertain. Trimming pared 3 bases from V and 1 base from J, leaving 5 bases between. The CDR3 spans 13 residues. The CDR3 loop reads CASSFQGTDTQYF. The CDR3 DNA sequence: TGTGCCAGCAGTTTCCAGGGCACAGATACGCAGTATTTT.

V gene TRBV11-2 combines with J gene TRBJ1-2; D may be TRBD1 (6 bases). This CDR3 is built from 14 residues. V lost 1 base and J 4 bases, leaving 10 bases between the germline ends. CDR1 is SGHAT, CDR2 FQNNGV, per germline. The CDR3 sequence is CASSLAQGGYGYTF. The CDR3 nucleotides are TGTGCCAGCAGCTTAGCACAGGGCGGCTATGGCTACACCTTC.

V and J are TRBV12-3 or TRBV12-4 and TRBJ1-2; 7 positions agree with TRBD1. The V and J ends lost 10 bases and 3 bases, in that order; junction bases with no gene match: 8. This CDR3 has 13 amino acids. The CDR3 sequence is CATRQGGYYGYTF. Written as DNA, the CDR3 is TGTGCCACTAGACAGGGTGGCTACTATGGCTACACCTTC.

This chain links TRBV30 with TRBJ2-1, with TRBD1 as a possible D gene (6 bases). This CDR3 contains 12 residues. Germline V gene sequence: CDR1 GTSNPN, CDR2 SVGIG (reference sequence). V lost 2 bases to trimming and J lost 12 bases, with 14 bases between them. CDR3 in amino acids: CAWSTGTIGQFF. The DNA of the CDR3 is TGTGCCTGGAGTACGGGGACAATAGGGCAGTTCTTC.

The J gene is TRBJ1-2, the V gene TRBV27; 11 bases are shared with TRBD1. Germline CDR1 and CDR2: MNHEY and SMNVEV (reference sequence). This CDR3 has 14 residues. Trimming at V came to 6 bases and at J to 7 bases, leaving 7 bases not matched to a gene. The CDR3 sequence is CASRRGQGALGYTF. CDR3 DNA sequence: TGTGCCAGCAGACGTGGACAGGGGGCGCTTGGCTACACCTTC.

The gene calls are TRBV6-6 and TRBJ2-1; TRBD1 is a possible D gene (5 bases). The germline CDR1 and CDR2 sequences are MNHNY and SVGAGI (reference sequence). This CDR3 comprises 16 residues. V was trimmed by 0 bases and J by 7 bases, leaving 16 bases between them. CDR3 loop: CASSYSIQGTLNEQFF. CDR3 DNA sequence: TGTGCCAGCAGTTACTCGATCCAGGGCACGTTGAATGAGCAGTTCTTC.

V gene TRBV18 combines with J gene TRBJ1-2, with a weak D call TRBD1 (5 bases). Germline values: CDR1 KGHSH, CDR2 LQKENI. V lost 6 bases and J 6 bases, leaving 41 bases between the germline ends. The CDR3 has 22 amino acids. The CDR3 here is CASSLSTVGDLGGRDALNGYTF. Written as DNA, the CDR3 is TGTGCCAGCTCTCTCTCAACAGTTGGGGACTTAGGAGGGCGCGACGCCCTAAATGGCTACACCTTC.

This sequence joins TRBV27 and TRBJ2-2; 11 bases are a match to TRBD1. With V trimmed by 7 bases and J by 3 bases, 10 bases remained unmatched. CDR1 is MNHEY and CDR2 is SMNVEV in the germline V gene (reference sequence). There are 17 residues in the CDR3. The DNA for the CDR3 is TGTGCCAGCACCTTCCTCGGACAGGGGGCTGACACCGGGGAGCTGTTTTTT. This codes for CASTFLGQGADTGELFF.

This clone has only a few counts. V gene TRBV5-6 combines with J gene TRBJ2-3, with TRBD2 matching 9 bases. Per the germline V gene, CDR1 is SGHDT and CDR2 is YYEEEE. Losses at the gene ends were 3 bases for V and 0 bases for J; bases not matched to a gene: 5. The CDR3 sequence is 16 residues long. In DNA form, the CDR3 reads TGTGCCAGCAGCTACGCGGGGGGGCCGAGCACAGATACGCAGTATTTT. Amino acids: CASSYAGGPSTDTQYF.

The chain uses TRBV19 and TRBJ1-1; perhaps TRBD1 as D (5 bases). This CDR3 is built from 16 residues. Trimming took off 0 bases at V and 5 bases at J, with 16 bases between the two ends. The germline gives CDR1 LNHDA, CDR2 SQIVND (reference sequence). In nucleotides, the CDR3 is TGTGCCAGTAGTATAGACGGCAGGGCGGTATGGACTGAAGCTTTCTTT. Translating gives CASSIDGRAVWTEAFF.

V usage is TRBV7-3 and J usage is TRBJ2-5, with TRBD2 matching over 10 bases. Trimming at V came to 5 bases and at J to 4 bases, leaving 7 bases not matched to a gene. The CDR3 extends over 15 amino acids. CDR1 SGHTA and CDR2 FQGTGA come from the germline V gene. CDR3 nucleotide sequence: TGTGCCAGCAGCCCCCAGCGGGGGGGCCGAGAGACCCAGTACTTC. Translating gives CASSPQRGGRETQYF.

The V call is TRBV6-2 or TRBV6-3, the J call TRBJ2-1, with TRBD2 matching 8 bases. V lost 4 bases to trimming and J lost 3 bases; unmatched junction nucleotides: 8. Germline CDR1 and CDR2: MNHEY and SVGEGT. The CDR3 covers 16 residues. CDR3 nucleotides: TGTGCCAGCAGTTCACGGGGGGGCAGCTACTACAATGAGCAGTTCTTC. This sequence encodes CASSSRGGSYYNEQFF.

The V and J genes are TRBV6-5 and TRBJ2-2, with D maybe TRBD1 (6 bases). This CDR3 has 12 residues. Germline V gene lookup returns CDR1 MNHEY and CDR2 SVGAGI. Trimming pared 7 bases from V and 5 bases from J, leaving 8 bases between. The CDR3 DNA sequence: TGTGCCAGCATTACAGGGACCGGGGAGCTGTTTTTT. Protein product: CASITGTGELFF.

The chain joins TRBV15 to TRBJ1-2; no reliable D call. The CDR3 runs 15 residues. Per the germline V gene, CDR1 is LNHNV and CDR2 is YYDKDF (reference sequence). Trimming pared 0 bases from V and 8 bases from J, leaving 16 bases between. This CDR3 reads CATSRDESTFWGYTF. Here the CDR3 DNA reads TGTGCCACCAGCAGAGATGAATCGACTTTCTGGGGCTACACCTTC.

This clone was observed at least ten times. The rearrangement uses TRBV6-5 and TRBJ1-1, with a possible D match to TRBD1 (6 bases). The germline gives CDR1 MNHEY, CDR2 SVGAGI. The CDR3 loop spans 13 amino acids. Between the trimmed V and J ends, which lost 6 bases and 6 bases, there was a span of 14 bases. CDR3 protein: CASRDSYGAEAFF. DNA for the CDR3: TGTGCCAGCAGGGACAGCTACGGGGCTGAAGCTTTCTTT.